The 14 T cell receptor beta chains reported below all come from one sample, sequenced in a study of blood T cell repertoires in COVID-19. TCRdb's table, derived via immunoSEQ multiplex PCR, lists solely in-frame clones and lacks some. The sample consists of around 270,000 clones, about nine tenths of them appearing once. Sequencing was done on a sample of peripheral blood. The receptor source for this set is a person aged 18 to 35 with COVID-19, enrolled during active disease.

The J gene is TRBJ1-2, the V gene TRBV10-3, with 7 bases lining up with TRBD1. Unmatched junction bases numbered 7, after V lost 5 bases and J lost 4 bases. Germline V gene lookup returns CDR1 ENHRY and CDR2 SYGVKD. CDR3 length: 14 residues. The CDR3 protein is CAISKAQGTYGYTF. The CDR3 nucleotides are TGTGCCATCAGTAAGGCACAGGGGACCTATGGCTACACCTTC.

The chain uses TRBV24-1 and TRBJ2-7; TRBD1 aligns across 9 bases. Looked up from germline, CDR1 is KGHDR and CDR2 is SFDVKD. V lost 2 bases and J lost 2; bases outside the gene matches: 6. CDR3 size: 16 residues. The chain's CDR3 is CATSDSGTGTTYEQYF. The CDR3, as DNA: TGTGCCACCAGTGATTCTGGGACAGGGACGACCTACGAGCAGTACTTC.

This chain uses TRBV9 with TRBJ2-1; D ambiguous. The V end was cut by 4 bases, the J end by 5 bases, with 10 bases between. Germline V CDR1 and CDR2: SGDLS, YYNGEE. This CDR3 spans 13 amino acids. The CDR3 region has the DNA TGTGCCAGCAGCCCGGAGAAAGACAATGAGCAGTTCTTC. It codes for CASSPEKDNEQFF.

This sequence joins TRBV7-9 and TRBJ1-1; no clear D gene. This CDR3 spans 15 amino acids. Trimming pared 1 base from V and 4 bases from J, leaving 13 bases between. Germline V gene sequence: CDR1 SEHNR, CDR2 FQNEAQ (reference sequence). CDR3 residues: CASSLGGTPTTEAFF. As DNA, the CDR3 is TGTGCCAGCAGCTTAGGTGGTACACCCACCACTGAAGCTTTCTTT.

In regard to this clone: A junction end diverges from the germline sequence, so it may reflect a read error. CDR3 residues: CANYGQYF. CDR3 nucleotide sequence: TGTGCAAATTACGGGCAGTACTTC. This chain joins TRBV28 and TRBJ2-7; D remains unclear. CDR1 MDHEN and CDR2 SYDVKM come from the germline V gene. The CDR3 is made up of 8 amino acids.

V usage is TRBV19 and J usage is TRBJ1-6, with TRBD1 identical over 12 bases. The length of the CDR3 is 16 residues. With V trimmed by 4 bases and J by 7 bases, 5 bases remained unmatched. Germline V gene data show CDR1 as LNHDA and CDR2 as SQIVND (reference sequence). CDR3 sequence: CASSTPGQGANSPLHF. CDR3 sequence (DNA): TGTGCCAGTAGTACTCCGGGACAGGGGGCAAATTCACCCCTCCACTTT.

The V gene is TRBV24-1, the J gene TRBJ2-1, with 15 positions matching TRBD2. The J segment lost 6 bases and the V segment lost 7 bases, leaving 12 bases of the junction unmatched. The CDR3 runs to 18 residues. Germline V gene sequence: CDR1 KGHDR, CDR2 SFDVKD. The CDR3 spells CATSKEVGLAGGGNEQFF. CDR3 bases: TGTGCCACCAGCAAGGAGGTCGGACTAGCGGGAGGGGGCAATGAGCAGTTCTTC.

CDR3 nucleotide sequence: TGTGCCACCAGCCCGACAGGGAATCAGCCCCAGCATTTT. It encodes CATSPTGNQPQHF. The genes are TRBV24-1 and TRBJ1-5; 7 nucleotides match TRBD1. The CDR3 covers 13 residues. The germline V gene encodes CDR1 KGHDR and CDR2 SFDVKD. The trim removed 7 bases at V and 4 bases at J, leaving 3 bases unmatched.

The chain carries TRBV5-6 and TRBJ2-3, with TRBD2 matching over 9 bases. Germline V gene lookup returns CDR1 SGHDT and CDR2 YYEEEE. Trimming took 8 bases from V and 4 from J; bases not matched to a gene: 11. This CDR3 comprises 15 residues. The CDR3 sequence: CASRPLAGSADTQYF. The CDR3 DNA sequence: TGTGCCAGTCGTCCGCTAGCGGGAAGTGCAGATACGCAGTATTTT.

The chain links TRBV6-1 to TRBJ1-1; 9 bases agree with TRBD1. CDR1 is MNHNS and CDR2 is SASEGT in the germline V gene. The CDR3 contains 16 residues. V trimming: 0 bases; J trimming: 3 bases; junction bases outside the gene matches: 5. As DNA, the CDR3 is TGTGCCAGCAGTGAAGCGTCATGGACAGGGGACACTGAAGCTTTCTTT. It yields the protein CASSEASWTGDTEAFF.

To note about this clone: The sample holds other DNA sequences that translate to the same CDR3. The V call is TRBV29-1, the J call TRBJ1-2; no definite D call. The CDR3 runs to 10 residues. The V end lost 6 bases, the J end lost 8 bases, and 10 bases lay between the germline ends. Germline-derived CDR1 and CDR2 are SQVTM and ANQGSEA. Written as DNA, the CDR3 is TGCAGCGTCGACTCGGGGGGCTACACCTTC. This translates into CSVDSGGYTF.

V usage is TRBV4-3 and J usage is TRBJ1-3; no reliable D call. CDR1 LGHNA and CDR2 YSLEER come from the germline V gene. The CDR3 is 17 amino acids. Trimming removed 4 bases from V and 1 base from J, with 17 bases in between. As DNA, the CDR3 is TGCGCCAGCAGCCTTTCCCCTGGCCGGGAATCTGGAAACACCATATATTTT. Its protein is CASSLSPGRESGNTIYF.

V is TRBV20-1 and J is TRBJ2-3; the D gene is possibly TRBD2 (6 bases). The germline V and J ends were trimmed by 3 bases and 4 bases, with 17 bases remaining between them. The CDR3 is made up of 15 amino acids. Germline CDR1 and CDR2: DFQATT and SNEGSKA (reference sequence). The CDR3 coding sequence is TGCAGTGCTAGTATGTCCTCGAGGAGGGCAGATACGCAGTATTTT. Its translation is CSASMSSRRADTQYF.

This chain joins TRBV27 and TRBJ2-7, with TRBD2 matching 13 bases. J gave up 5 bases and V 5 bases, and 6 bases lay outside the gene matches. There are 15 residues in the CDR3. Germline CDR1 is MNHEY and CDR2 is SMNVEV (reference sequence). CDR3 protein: CASSPRTSGSHEQYF. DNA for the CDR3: TGTGCCAGCAGTCCCCGGACTAGCGGGAGCCACGAGCAGTACTTC.